This T cell receptor (beta chain) is from a study of PD-1 blockade in classical Hodgkin lymphoma. CDR1 and CDR2 from the germline V gene are MNHEY and SMNVEV (reference sequence). V dropped 2 bases and J dropped 0 bases, with 11 bases sitting between them. This CDR3 spans 16 amino acids. General observations from the study: With CD4+ cells, TCR diversity rose significantly by C4D1, but not with CD8+ cells.

About this clone itself: Its antigen is unidentified.

Every single patient, without exception, relapsed after autologous stem cell transplantation, and brentuximab vedotin exposure varied. The protocol was immunoSEQ multiplex PCR, while the TCRdb copy is restricted to in-frame clones and leaves out a portion. The sample lists about 13,000 clones; around three quarters were seen once. Material: peripheral blood mononuclear cells (PBMCs), obtained at baseline. The receptor was derived from a human donor with classical Hodgkin lymphoma. The V gene is TRBV27, the J gene TRBJ1-5, with D possibly matching TRBD1 (5 bases). The CDR3 bases are TGTGCCAGCAGTTTAGGGCCAGGGAATAGCAATCAGCCCCAGCATTTT. It encodes CASSLGPGNSNQPQHF.